Sequencing of this T cell receptor beta chain was carried out in a study of T cell responses to AZD1222 COVID-19 vaccine. The CDR3 is 15 residues long. Looked up from germline, CDR1 is KGHSH and CDR2 is LQKENI. Findings of the study overall: Baseline serostatus was positive in only a handful of AZD1222 recipients. Most donors were white British and more were female, and clonal diversity was possibly underestimated.

A note on this clone: Its antigen is not known. At one end the junction does not follow the germline gene, possibly because of a read error.

Sequencing used immunoSEQ multiplex PCR; TCRdb keeps in-frame clones, though not all of them. The sample contains 85,000 to 130,000 clones, 85% to 90% of which appear only once. Sample: peripheral blood, taken on day 0 of AZD1222 vaccination. The V call is TRBV18, the J call TRBJ1-1; the D is unclear. The source of this sequence is an adult in good health. The DNA of the CDR3 is TGTGCCAGCTCACAACGGGCCCTCCTGAACGCTGAAGCTTTCTTT. Encoded protein: CASSQRALLNAEAFF.